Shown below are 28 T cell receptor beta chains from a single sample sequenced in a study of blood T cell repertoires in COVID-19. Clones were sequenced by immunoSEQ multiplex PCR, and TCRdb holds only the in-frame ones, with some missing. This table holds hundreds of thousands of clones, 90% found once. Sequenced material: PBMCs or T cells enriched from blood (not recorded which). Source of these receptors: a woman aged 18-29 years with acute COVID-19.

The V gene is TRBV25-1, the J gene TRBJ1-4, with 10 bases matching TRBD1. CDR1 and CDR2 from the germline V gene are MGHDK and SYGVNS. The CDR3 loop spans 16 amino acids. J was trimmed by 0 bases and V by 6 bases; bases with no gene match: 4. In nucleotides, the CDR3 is TGTGCCAGCAGACCCGACAGGGGGCCAACTAATGAAAAACTGTTTTTT. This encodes CASRPDRGPTNEKLFF. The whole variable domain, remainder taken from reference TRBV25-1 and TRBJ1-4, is EADIYQTPRYLVIGTGKKITLECSQTMGHDKMYWYQQDPGMELHLIHYSYGVNSTEKGDLSSESTVSRIRTEHFPLTLESARPSHTSQYLCASRPDRGPTNEKLFFGSGTQLSVL.

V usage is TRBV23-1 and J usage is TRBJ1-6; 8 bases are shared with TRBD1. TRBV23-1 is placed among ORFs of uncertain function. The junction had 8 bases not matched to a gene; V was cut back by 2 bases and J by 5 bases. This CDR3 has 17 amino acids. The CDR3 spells CASSQRRGTGDNSPLHF. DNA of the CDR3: TGCGCCAGCAGTCAACGTCGCGGGACAGGCGATAATTCACCCCTCCACTTT.

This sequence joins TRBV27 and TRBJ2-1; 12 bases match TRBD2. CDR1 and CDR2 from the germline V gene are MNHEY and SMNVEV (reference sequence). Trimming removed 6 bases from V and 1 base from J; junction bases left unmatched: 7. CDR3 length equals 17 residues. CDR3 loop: CASRASGRAPSYNEQFF. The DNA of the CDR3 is TGTGCCAGCAGAGCTAGCGGGAGGGCCCCGTCCTACAATGAGCAGTTCTTC.

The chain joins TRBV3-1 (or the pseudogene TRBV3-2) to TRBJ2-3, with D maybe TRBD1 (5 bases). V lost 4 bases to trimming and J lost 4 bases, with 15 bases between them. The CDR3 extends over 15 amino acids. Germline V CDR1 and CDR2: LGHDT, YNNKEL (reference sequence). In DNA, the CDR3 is TGTGCCAGCAGCCGAAAAGGGGCGTCACCAGATACGCAGTATTTT. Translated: CASSRKGASPDTQYF.

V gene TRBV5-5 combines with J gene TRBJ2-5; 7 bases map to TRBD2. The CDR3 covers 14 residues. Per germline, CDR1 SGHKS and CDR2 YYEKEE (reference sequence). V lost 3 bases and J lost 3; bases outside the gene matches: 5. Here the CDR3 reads CASSSKAGEETQYF. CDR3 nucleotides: TGTGCCAGCAGCTCAAAGGCGGGGGAAGAGACCCAGTACTTC.

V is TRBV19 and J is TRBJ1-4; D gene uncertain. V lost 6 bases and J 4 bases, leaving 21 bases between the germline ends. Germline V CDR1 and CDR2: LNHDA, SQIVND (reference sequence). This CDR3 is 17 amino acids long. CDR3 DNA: TGTGCCAGTAGGGGGAAGGGAGCTGATTCGTTTAATGAAAAACTGTTTTTT. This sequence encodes CASRGKGADSFNEKLFF.

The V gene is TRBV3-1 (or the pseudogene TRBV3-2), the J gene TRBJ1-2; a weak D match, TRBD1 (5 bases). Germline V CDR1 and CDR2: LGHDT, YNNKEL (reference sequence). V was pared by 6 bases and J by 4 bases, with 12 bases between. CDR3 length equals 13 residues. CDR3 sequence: CASRGGVGYGYTF. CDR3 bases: TGTGCCAGCAGAGGAGGGGTTGGCTATGGCTACACCTTC.

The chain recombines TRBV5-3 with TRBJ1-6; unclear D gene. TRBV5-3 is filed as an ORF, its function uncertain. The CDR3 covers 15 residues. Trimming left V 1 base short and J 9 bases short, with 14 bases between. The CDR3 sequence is CARSLKEGVSSPLHF. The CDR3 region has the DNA TGTGCCAGAAGCTTGAAGGAGGGAGTTTCTTCACCCCTCCACTTT.

The CDR3 loop reads CASSWRNIAYEQYF. DNA for the CDR3: TGTGCCAGCAGCTGGCGGAACATCGCCTACGAGCAGTACTTC. The gene calls are TRBV7-2 and TRBJ2-7; D not resolved. V dropped 4 bases and J dropped 2 bases, with 12 bases sitting between them. The CDR3 extends over 14 amino acids. Germline-derived CDR1 and CDR2 are SGHTA and FQGNSA.

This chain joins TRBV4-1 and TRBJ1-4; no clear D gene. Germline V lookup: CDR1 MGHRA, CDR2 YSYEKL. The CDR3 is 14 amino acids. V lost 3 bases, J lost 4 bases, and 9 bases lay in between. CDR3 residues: CASSHRSGNEKLFF. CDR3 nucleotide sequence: TGCGCCAGCAGCCACCGGTCTGGTAATGAAAAACTGTTTTTT.

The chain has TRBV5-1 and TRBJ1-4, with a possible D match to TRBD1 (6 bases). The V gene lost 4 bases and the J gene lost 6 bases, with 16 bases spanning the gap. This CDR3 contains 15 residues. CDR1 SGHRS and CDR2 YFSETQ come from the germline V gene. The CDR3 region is CASSRGTFGDEKLFF. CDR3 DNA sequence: TGCGCCAGCAGCAGGGGGACGTTCGGGGATGAAAAACTGTTTTTT. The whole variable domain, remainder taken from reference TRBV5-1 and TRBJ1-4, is KAGVTQTPRYLIKTRGQQVTLSCSPISGHRSVSWYQQTPGQGLQFLFEYFSETQRNKGNFPGRFSGRQFSNSRSEMNVSTLELGDSALYLCASSRGTFGDEKLFFGSGTQLSVL.

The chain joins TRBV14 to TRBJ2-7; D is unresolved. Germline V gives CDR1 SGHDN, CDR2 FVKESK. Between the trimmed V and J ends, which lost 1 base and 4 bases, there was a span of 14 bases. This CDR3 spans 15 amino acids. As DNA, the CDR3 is TGTGCCAGCAGCCAAGGCCCGTCCTTGAGTTACGAGCAGTACTTC. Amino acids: CASSQGPSLSYEQYF. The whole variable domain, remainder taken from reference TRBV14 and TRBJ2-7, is EAGVTQFPSHSVIEKGQTVTLRCDPISGHDNLYWYRRVMGKEIKFLLHFVKESKQDESGMPNNRFLAERTGGTYSTLKVQPAELEDSGVYFCASSQGPSLSYEQYFGPGTRLTVT.

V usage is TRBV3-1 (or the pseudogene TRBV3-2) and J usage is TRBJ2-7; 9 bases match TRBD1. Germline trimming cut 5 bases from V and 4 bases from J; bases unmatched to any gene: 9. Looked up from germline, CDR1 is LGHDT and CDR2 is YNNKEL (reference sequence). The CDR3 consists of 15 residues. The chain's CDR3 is CASSFSGQGQYEQYF. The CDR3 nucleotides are TGTGCCAGCAGCTTTTCGGGACAGGGACAATACGAGCAGTACTTC.

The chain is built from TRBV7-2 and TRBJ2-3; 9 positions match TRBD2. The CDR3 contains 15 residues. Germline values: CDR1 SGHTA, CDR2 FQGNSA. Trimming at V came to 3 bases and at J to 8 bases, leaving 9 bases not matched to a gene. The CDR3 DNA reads TGTGCCAGCAGCTTTTTGGGTGTTAGCGGGAGTACGCAGTATTTT. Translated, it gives CASSFLGVSGSTQYF. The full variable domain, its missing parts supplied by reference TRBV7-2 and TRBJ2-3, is GAGVSQSPSNKVTEKGKDVELRCDPISGHTALYWYRQSLGQGLEFLIYFQGNSAPDKSGLPSDRFSAERTGGSVSTLTIQRTQQEDSAVYLCASSFLGVSGSTQYFGPGTRLTVL.

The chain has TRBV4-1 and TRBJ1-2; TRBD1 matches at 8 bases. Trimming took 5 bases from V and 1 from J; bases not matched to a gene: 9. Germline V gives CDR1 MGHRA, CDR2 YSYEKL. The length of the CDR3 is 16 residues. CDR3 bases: TGCGCCAGCAGCTCTACCCAGGGGGCACTTAACTATGGCTACACCTTC. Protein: CASSSTQGALNYGYTF.

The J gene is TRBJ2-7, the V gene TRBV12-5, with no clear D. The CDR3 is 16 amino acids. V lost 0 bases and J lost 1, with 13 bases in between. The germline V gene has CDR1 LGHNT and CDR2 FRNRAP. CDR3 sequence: CASGLVLDRGSYEQYF. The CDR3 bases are TGTGCTAGTGGTTTGGTACTGGATCGCGGATCCTACGAGCAGTACTTC.

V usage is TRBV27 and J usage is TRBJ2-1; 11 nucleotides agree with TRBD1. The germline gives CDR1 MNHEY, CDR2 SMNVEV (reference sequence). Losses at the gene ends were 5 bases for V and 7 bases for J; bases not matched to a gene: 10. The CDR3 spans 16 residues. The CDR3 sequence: CASSHYGQGAENEQFF. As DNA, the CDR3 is TGTGCCAGCAGTCACTACGGACAGGGGGCGGAGAATGAGCAGTTCTTC.

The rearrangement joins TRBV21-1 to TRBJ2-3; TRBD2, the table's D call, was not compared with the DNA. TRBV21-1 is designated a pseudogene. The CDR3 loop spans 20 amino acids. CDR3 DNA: TGTGCCAGCAGCAAAAGGGGGGGATTCAGGCGAGGAGGAAGCACAGATACGCAGTATTTT. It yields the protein CASSKRGGFRRGGSTDTQYF.

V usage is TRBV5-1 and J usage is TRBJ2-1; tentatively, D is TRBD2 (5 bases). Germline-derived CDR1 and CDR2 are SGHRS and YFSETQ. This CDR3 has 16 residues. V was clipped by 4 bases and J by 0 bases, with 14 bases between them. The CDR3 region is CASSQTTLSSYNEQFF. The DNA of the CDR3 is TGCGCCAGCAGCCAGACTACCTTGAGCTCCTACAATGAGCAGTTCTTC. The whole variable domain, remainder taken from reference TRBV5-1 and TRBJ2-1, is KAGVTQTPRYLIKTRGQQVTLSCSPISGHRSVSWYQQTPGQGLQFLFEYFSETQRNKGNFPGRFSGRQFSNSRSEMNVSTLELGDSALYLCASSQTTLSSYNEQFFGPGTRLTVL.

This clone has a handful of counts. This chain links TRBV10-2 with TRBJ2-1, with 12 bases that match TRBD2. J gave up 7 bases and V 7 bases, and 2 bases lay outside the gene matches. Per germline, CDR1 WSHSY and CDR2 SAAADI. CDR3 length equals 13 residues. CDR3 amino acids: CASMLAGGNEQFF. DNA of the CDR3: TGCGCCAGCATGCTAGCGGGAGGGAATGAGCAGTTCTTC.

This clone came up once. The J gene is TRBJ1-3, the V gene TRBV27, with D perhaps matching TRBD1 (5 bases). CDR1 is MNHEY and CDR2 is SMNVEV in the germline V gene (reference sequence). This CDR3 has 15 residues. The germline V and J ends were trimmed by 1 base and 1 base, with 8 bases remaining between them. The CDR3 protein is CASSLLGGSGNTIYF. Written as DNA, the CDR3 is TGTGCCAGCAGTTTATTGGGGGGATCTGGAAACACCATATATTTT.

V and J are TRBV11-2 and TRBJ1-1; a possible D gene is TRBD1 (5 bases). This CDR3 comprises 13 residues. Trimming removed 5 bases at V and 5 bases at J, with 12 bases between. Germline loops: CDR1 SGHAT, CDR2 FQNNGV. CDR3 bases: TGTGCCAGCAGCACGACGGGGGGGACTGAAGCTTTCTTT. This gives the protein CASSTTGGTEAFF.

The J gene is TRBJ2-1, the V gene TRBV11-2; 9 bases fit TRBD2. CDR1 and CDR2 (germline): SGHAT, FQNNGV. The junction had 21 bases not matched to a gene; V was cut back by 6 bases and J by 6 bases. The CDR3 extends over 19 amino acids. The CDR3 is CASRFRRPGLAYKSNEQFF. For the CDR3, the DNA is TGTGCCAGCAGATTTAGGAGGCCGGGACTAGCCTACAAAAGCAATGAGCAGTTCTTC.

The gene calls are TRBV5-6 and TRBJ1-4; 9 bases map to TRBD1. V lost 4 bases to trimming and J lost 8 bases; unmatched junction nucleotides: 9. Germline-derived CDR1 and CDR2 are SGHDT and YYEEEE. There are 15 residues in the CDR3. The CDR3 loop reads CASSPSGTGNEKLFF. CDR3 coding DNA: TGTGCCAGCAGCCCCTCCGGGACAGGGAACGAAAAACTGTTTTTT.

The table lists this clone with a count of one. CDR3 sequence (DNA): TGTGCCAGCCAGTACGGGAGGCCCTACGAGCAGTACTTC. Translated, it gives CASQYGRPYEQYF. V is TRBV6-5 and J is TRBJ2-7; 7 bases line up with TRBD2. Germline V lookup: CDR1 MNHEY, CDR2 SVGAGI. The CDR3 has 13 amino acids. Trimming cost V 8 bases and J 2 bases; bases outside gene matches: 6.

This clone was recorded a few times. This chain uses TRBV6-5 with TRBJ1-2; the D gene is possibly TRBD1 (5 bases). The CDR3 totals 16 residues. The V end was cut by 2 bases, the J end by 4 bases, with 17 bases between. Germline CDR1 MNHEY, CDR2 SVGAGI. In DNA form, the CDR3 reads TGTGCCAGCAGTTACAAGCCGGGACTTGGACCCTATGGCTACACCTTC. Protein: CASSYKPGLGPYGYTF.

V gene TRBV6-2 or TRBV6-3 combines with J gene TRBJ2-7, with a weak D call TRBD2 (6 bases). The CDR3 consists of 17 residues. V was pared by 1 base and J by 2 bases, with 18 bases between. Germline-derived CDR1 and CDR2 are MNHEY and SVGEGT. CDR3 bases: TGTGCCAGCAGTTACTTTTTGGGGTCGGGCGGGACCTACGAGCAGTACTTC. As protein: CASSYFLGSGGTYEQYF.

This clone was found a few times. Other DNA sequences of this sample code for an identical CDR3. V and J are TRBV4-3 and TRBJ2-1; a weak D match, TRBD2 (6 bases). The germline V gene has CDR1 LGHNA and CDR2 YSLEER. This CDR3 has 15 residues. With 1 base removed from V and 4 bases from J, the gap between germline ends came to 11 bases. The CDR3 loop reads CASSQGSGTYNEQFF. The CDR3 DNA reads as TGCGCCAGCAGCCAAGGCTCCGGGACTTACAATGAGCAGTTCTTC.